This T cell receptor (beta chain) was sequenced for a study of T-cell reconstitution after alpha-beta-depleted transplantation in children. This clonotype was seen only a few times. Its target is unknown. The CDR3 runs to 14 residues. Trimming removed 5 bases at V and 6 bases at J, with 17 bases between. Per the germline V gene, CDR1 is MNHEY and CDR2 is SMNVEV (reference sequence). Findings of the study overall: Reportedly, roughly two months post-transplant, alpha-beta T cells arose from several hundred expanded graft clones. Fresh T-cell production supplied most of the T-cell counts and diversity seen one year after transplant.

Unique molecular identifiers were incorporated into the prepared TCRbeta library. TCRdb reanalysed the PCR reads using MiXCR and keeps one entry per CDR3 protein. The sample shows about 900,000 distinct CDR3 sequences, less than 30% of them seen only once. This chain connects TRBV27 to TRBJ2-7; D unresolved. The source is a boy under two years old who had a stem cell transplant for SCID, so the T cells may come from the graft donor. The sample in question was PBMCs, mostly from graft donor cells, obtained 360 days after TCRalphabeta/CD19-depleted stem cell transplant. The CDR3 coding sequence is TGTGCCAGCAGTGCCCATAGGGCCCATCGCGAGCAGTACTTC. Translating it yields CASSAHRAHREQYF.